This TCR beta chain was captured in a study of cytomegalovirus exposure and HLA in healthy donors. Study results and limitations: It was approximately 160 TCR beta chains that were listed as cytomegalovirus-associated. It was found in a later analysis that first-cohort TCR clusters tended to co-occur in the 90 to 150 validation repertoires.

This table comes from immunoSEQ multiplex PCR, and its TCRdb copy is limited to in-frame clones, with some not included. The sample has 100,000 to 150,000 clones, roughly 90% seen once. This CDR3 region has 13 residues. V was pared by 4 bases and J by 6 bases, with 11 bases between. The germline gives CDR1 LGHNA, CDR2 YSLEER. As to this clone: No antigen is known for it.

The origin of this receptor is a man aged 25-45 years in good health and CMV-seronegative. The chain combines TRBV4-3 with TRBJ2-3; D not resolved. Sequencing was done on a sample of PBMCs. CDR3 sequence: CASSPPWADTQYF. The CDR3 coding sequence is TGCGCCAGCAGCCCACCCTGGGCCGATACGCAGTATTTT.